The 18 T cell receptor beta chains listed next were all sequenced from one sample in a study of tissue T cells after allogeneic stem cell transplantation. Method: immunoSEQ multiplex PCR; TCRdb's copy keeps in-frame clones and lacks some. The sample lists about 3,000 clones; roughly 52% were seen once. Indicated time point: mouse harvest day 7 after allogeneic transplant. Tail vein injection delivered 10^7 T-cell-depleted bone marrow cells and 10^6 splenic CD5+ T cells. Sequences were obtained from gut tissue. These receptors came from a female BALB/c mouse given C57BL/6 T cells with graft-versus-host disease after an allogeneic hematopoietic cell transplant.

This clone occurred a few times. Gene names are the mouse ones. The read finishes 1 residue shy of the CDR3 end, and the germline J gene is used to complete it. V usage is TRBV26 and J usage is TRBJ1-3; no firm D call. V was cut by 2 bases and J by 0 bases, with 5 bases left in between. Germline CDR1 KGHPV, CDR2 FQNQEV (reference sequence). CDR3 length equals 14 residues. CDR3 amino acids: CASSLGVSGNTLYF. The part of the CDR3 DNA that was read is TGTGCCAGCAGTCTGGGGGTTTCTGGAAATACGCTCTAT.

Comment on this clone: Here the gene names and germline are mouse. Read data end 1 residue before the CDR3 end; the end is taken from the germline J gene. The rearrangement uses TRBV13-2 and TRBJ2-5; 7 bases are shared with TRBD1. J was trimmed by 3 bases and V by 5 bases; bases with no gene match: 3. The germline V gene has CDR1 NNHNN and CDR2 SYGAGS (reference sequence). CDR3 length equals 13 residues. This CDR3 reads CASGGTVQDTQYF. The sequenced CDR3 bases are TGTGCCAGCGGCGGGACAGTTCAAGACACCCAGTAC.

This clone was counted between two and nine times. Gene names follow the mouse nomenclature. The sequenced fragment ends 1 residue before the CDR3 boundary, so the rest is inferred from the germline J gene. This rearrangement joins TRBV26 to TRBJ2-4, with 7 bases fitting TRBD1. Germline loops: CDR1 KGHPV, CDR2 FQNQEV (reference sequence). J lost 0 bases, V lost 4 bases, and 1 base had no gene match. CDR3 size: 14 residues. The CDR3 loop reads CASSRQGSQNTLYF. Incomplete CDR3 DNA: TGTGCCAGCAGTCGACAGGGTAGTCAAAACACCTTGTAC. Full variable domain (missing parts from reference TRBV26 and TRBJ2-4): NSKVIQTPRYLVKGQGQKAKMRCIPEKGHPVVFWYQQNKNNEFKFLINFQNQEVLQQIDMTEKRFSAECPSNSPCSLEIQSSEAGDSALYLCASSRQGSQNTLYFGAGTRLSVL.

Relative to its sample, this clone is large (0.1 to 1%). Genes and germline are mouse. The read falls 1 residue short of the CDR3 end, and the missing part is taken from the germline J gene. The V gene is TRBV16, the J gene TRBJ1-4; 7 positions agree with TRBD1. Germline V gene sequence: CDR1 SGHSA, CDR2 FRNQAP. The CDR3 length is 15 residues. The trim removed 4 bases at V and 1 base at J, leaving 3 bases unmatched. The part of the CDR3 DNA that was read is TGTGCAAGCAGCTCGACAGGGAGTTCCAACGAAAGATTATTT. It translates to CASSSTGSSNERLF. The complete CDR3 sequence is CASSSTGSSNERLFF.

Points on this clone: Mouse germline and gene names are used. The observed sequence ends 1 residue before the CDR3 terminus, with the missing tail filled in from the germline J gene. This sequence joins TRBV29 and TRBJ1-3; 10 nucleotides match TRBD1. The CDR3 sequence is 15 residues long. With 4 bases clipped from V and 3 bases from J, the junction kept 3 bases outside the gene matches. Germline V gene sequence: CDR1 MSHET, CDR2 SYDVDS. CDR3 bases read: TGTGCTAGCAGTTCGACAGGGGGCAGTGGAAATACGCTCTAT. Residues: CASSSTGGSGNTLY. The full CDR3 protein reads CASSSTGGSGNTLYF.

With regard to this clone: Gene names are the mouse ones. The read finishes 1 residue shy of the CDR3 end, and the germline J gene is used to complete it. The chain uses TRBV19 and TRBJ2-7, with TRBD1 matching over 8 bases. V trimming: 3 bases; J trimming: 7 bases; junction bases outside the gene matches: 9. Per germline, CDR1 FNHDT and CDR2 SITEND (reference sequence). The CDR3 contains 14 residues. Partial CDR3 DNA: TGTGCCAGCAGTAGGGCAGGGGGCACTTGGGAACAGTAC. This codes for CASSRAGGTWEQY. The complete CDR3 sequence is CASSRAGGTWEQYF. Combining the CDR3 with reference TRBV19 and TRBJ2-7 gives the whole variable domain GGIITQTPKFLIGQEGQKLTLKCQQNFNHDTMYWYRQDSGKGLRLIYYSITENDLQKGDLSEGYDASREKKSSFSLTVTSAQKNEMAVFLCASSRAGGTWEQYFGPGTRLTVL.

To note about this clone: The germline and genes are mouse ones. CDR3: CASSLGGAEQFF. The sequenced part of the CDR3 DNA is TGTGCCAGCAGTCTGGGGGGGGCTGAGCAGTTC. This chain links TRBV24 with TRBJ2-1, with D perhaps TRBD2 (6 bases). The CDR3 is cut off 1 residue early in the read; its end comes from the germline J gene. The CDR3 loop spans 12 amino acids. The germline V gene encodes CDR1 KGHTA and CDR2 FRNEEI. V dropped 2 bases and J dropped 7 bases, with 6 bases sitting between them.

The sample holds a few counts of this clone. Gene names refer to mouse genes. The read is 1 residue too short to cover the CDR3 end, so that end is filled in from the germline J gene. The chain has TRBV29 and TRBJ2-7; 9 bases are shared with TRBD1. The CDR3 is 12 amino acids. The germline CDR1 and CDR2 sequences are MSHET and SYDVDS. Unmatched junction bases numbered 0, after V lost 5 bases and J lost 4 bases. The sequenced part of the CDR3 DNA is TGTGCTAGCAGTGGACAGGGGTATGAACAGTAC. Protein product: CASSGQGYEQY. The entire CDR3 reads CASSGQGYEQYF.

This clone was recorded once. Any gene name here is a mouse gene name. The read terminates 1 residue before the CDR3 end, so the remaining end is supplied by the germline J gene. This sequence joins TRBV26 and TRBJ1-1, with unresolved D. Per the germline V gene, CDR1 is KGHPV and CDR2 is FQNQEV (reference sequence). The CDR3 has 13 residues. The ends were cut back, 4 bases at V and 1 base at J, with 7 bases in the middle. The CDR3 region is CASSQQRNTEVFF. CDR3 DNA, as far as it was read: TGTGCCAGCAGTCAACAGAGAAACACAGAAGTCTTC.

This clone came up a few times. Gene and germline names: mouse. The observed sequence ends 1 residue before the CDR3 terminus, with the missing tail filled in from the germline J gene. This rearrangement joins TRBV31 to TRBJ1-3; D ambiguous. Trimming shortened V by 0 bases and J by 0 bases, and 9 bases separated the two germline ends. The CDR3 runs to 15 residues. The germline V gene has CDR1 GKSSPN and CDR2 SITVG. CDR3 sequence reads: CAWSLNSYSGNTLYF. The DNA read from the CDR3 is TGTGCCTGGAGTCTAAACAGCTATTCTGGAAATACGCTCTAT.

Regarding this clone: Gene labels here are mouse ones. The sequence runs out 1 residue before the end of the CDR3; the remainder is reconstructed from the germline J gene. The V gene is TRBV26, the J gene TRBJ1-3; D gene ambiguous. V was cut by 4 bases and J by 0 bases, with 10 bases left in between. CDR3 length equals 15 residues. CDR1 is KGHPV, CDR2 FQNQEV, per germline (reference sequence). CDR3 DNA, as far as it was read: TGTGCCAGCAGTCAACACCTCAATTCTGGAAATACGCTCTAT. Translated: CASSQHLNSGNTLY. The full CDR3 reads CASSQHLNSGNTLYF.

In regard to this clone: Here the gene names and germline are mouse. The read ends 1 residue shy of where the CDR3 ends; the end is completed using the germline J gene. The rearrangement joins TRBV19 to TRBJ2-1; the match to TRBD2 covers 10 bases. Germline lookup yields CDR1 FNHDT and CDR2 SITEND (reference sequence). The CDR3 extends over 16 amino acids. J lost 0 bases, V lost 10 bases, and 10 bases had no gene match. The CDR3 reads CAPSTGGPLNYAEQFF. Partial CDR3 DNA: TGTGCCCCGTCGACTGGGGGGCCGCTTAACTATGCTGAGCAGTTC.

This clone was counted between two and nine times. Genes here carry mouse names. The CDR3 goes on 1 residue after the read ends, and that part is filled in from the germline J gene. This rearrangement joins TRBV13-2 to TRBJ2-1; 9 nucleotides align to TRBD1. The CDR3 has 14 residues. Unmatched junction bases numbered 4, after V lost 5 bases and J lost 4 bases. Germline V lookup: CDR1 NNHNN, CDR2 SYGAGS (reference sequence). CDR3 amino acids: CASGVQGAYAEQFF. CDR3 DNA, as far as it was read: TGTGCCAGCGGGGTACAGGGGGCGTATGCTGAGCAGTTC.

This clone was detected only a few times. Gene names denote mouse genes. The part of the CDR3 DNA that was read is TGTGCCAGCGGTGATGCCTACAGGGGGAACTCCGACTACACC. It encodes CASGDAYRGNSDYT. The complete CDR3 reads CASGDAYRGNSDYTF. The V gene is TRBV13-2, the J gene TRBJ1-2; 8 positions match TRBD1. The read halts 1 residue ahead of the CDR3 end, with the missing end drawn from the germline J gene. Germline-derived CDR1 and CDR2 are NNHNN and SYGAGS (reference sequence). CDR3 size: 15 residues. V shed 0 bases and J 2 bases; nucleotides not matched to a gene: 3.

To note about this clone: The germline and genes are mouse ones. The CDR3 extends 1 residue past the end of the read, so its final part is completed from the germline J gene. V gene TRBV12-1 combines with J gene TRBJ2-4, with TRBD2 matching over 11 bases. Germline assignment: CDR1 SGHSN and CDR2 HYEKVE. V shed 0 bases, J shed 1 base, and the junction held 2 bases outside the gene matches. The CDR3 extends over 16 amino acids. Partial CDR3 DNA: TGTGCCAGCTCTCTCGACTGGGGGGGAGGTCAAAACACCTTGTAC. This sequence encodes CASSLDWGGGQNTLY. The entire CDR3 is CASSLDWGGGQNTLYF. Variable domain in full (rest from reference TRBV12-1 and TRBJ2-4): DSGVVQSPRHIIKEKGGRSVLTCIPISGHSNVVWYQQTLGKELKFLIQHYEKVERDKGFLPSRFSVQQFDDYHSEMNMSALELEDSAMYFCASSLDWGGGQNTLYFGAGTRLSVL.

About this clone: Gene names and germline match the mouse. The CDR3 is cut off 1 residue early in the read; its end comes from the germline J gene. V and J are TRBV13-3 and TRBJ2-3, with TRBD1 identical over 7 bases. The CDR3 sequence is 14 residues long. The germline CDR1 and CDR2 sequences are NNHDY and SYVADS. The V and J ends lost 1 base and 1 base, in that order; junction bases with no gene match: 0. CDR3 DNA, as far as it was read: TGTGCCAGCAGTGATACAGGGGGTGCAGAAACGCTGTAT. This codes for CASSDTGGAETLY. The CDR3 in its entirety is CASSDTGGAETLYF.

A word on this clone: Mouse gene names apply. The read ends 1 residue before the CDR3 terminus; that terminus is restored from the germline J gene. The chain joins TRBV13-2 to TRBJ2-7; 10 bases match TRBD1. Trimming removed 2 bases from V and 6 bases from J; junction bases left unmatched: 2. This CDR3 region has 13 residues. CDR1 NNHNN and CDR2 SYGAGS come from the germline V gene (reference sequence). The covered CDR3 bases are TGTGCCAGCGGTGAGGACAGGGGGGCTGAACAGTAC. It codes for CASGEDRGAEQY. Given in full, the CDR3 is CASGEDRGAEQYF.

Points on this clone: The germline and genes are mouse ones. The observed sequence ends 1 residue before the CDR3 terminus, with the missing tail filled in from the germline J gene. The chain carries TRBV19 and TRBJ2-5, with D unresolved. CDR3 length: 13 residues. The V and J ends lost 0 bases and 4 bases respectively, with 6 bases between them. Germline CDR1 is FNHDT and CDR2 is SITEND (reference sequence). CDR3 DNA, as far as it was read: TGTGCCAGCAGTATAGCCGGGAAAGACACCCAGTAC. It is translated as CASSIAGKDTQY. Given in full, the CDR3 is CASSIAGKDTQYF.